This record covers a single T cell receptor beta chain. Other DNA sequences in this sample translate to the same CDR3. The sample belongs to a study of blood T cell repertoires in COVID-19. The CDR3 is 13 amino acids. CDR1 and CDR2 from the germline V gene are LGHDT and YNNKEL (reference sequence). Trimming stripped 3 bases from V and 4 bases from J, with 7 bases between. The data were produced by immunoSEQ multiplex PCR, yet TCRdb's version contains in-frame clones alone and is incomplete. The profile shows about 260,000 clones, about 81% of them singletons. The rearrangement links TRBV3-1 (or the pseudogene TRBV3-2) to TRBJ1-5; D ambiguous. The receptor comes from a man aged 30 to 39 with acute COVID-19. Sequencing used PBMCs or T cells enriched from blood (not recorded which). CDR3 protein: CASSQSRNQPQHF. DNA for the CDR3: TGTGCCAGCAGCCAGTCCAGGAATCAGCCCCAGCATTTT.